This is a list of T cell receptor beta chains from one sample in a study of regulatory T cells in long-lasting Graves disease. TCRdb independently ran MiXCR on the multiplex PCR reads; one entry per CDR3 protein. The sample consists of about 540,000 distinct CDR3 sequences, approximately 13% of them appearing once. The same data also contributed to another study, on T cells in Graves' hyperthyroidism and ophthalmopathy.

The sequenced sample was peripheral blood mononuclear cells (PBMCs), obtained at new diagnosis, from a patient treated with antithyroid drugs. Every receptor here comes from a man aged 25-45 years with Graves disease. Both conserved end residues are part of each CDR3. The order of the fields is J gene, D gene, V gene, clone size, CDR3 protein, CDR3 DNA. The D gene is left open where the match is weak. The listing skips clone size in some rows; elsewhere it reads once, few, many or a size class.

TRBJ2-1 | - | TRBV5-1 | many | CASSPRTNNEQFF | TGCGCCAGCAGCCCCCGGACTAACAATGAGCAGTTCTTC
TRBJ1-1 | TRBD1 | TRBV5-1 | few | CASSLGQGRYLNTEAFF | TGCGCCAGCAGCTTGGGACAGGGGCGCTACTTAAACACTGAAGCTTTCTTT
TRBJ2-3 | TRBD1 | TRBV7-2 | many | CASSTPGGSADTQYF | TGTGCCAGCAGCACTCCAGGGGGCTCGGCAGATACGCAGTATTTT
TRBJ2-2 | - | TRBV6-5 | few | CASSYDNTGELFF | TGTGCCAGCAGTTACGACAACACCGGGGAGCTGTTTTTT
TRBJ2-1 | TRBD1 | TRBV7-8 | many | CASSFWDRASNEQFF | TGTGCCAGCAGCTTCTGGGACAGGGCATCTAATGAGCAGTTCTTC
TRBJ2-7 | - | TRBV14 | - | CASSQGRVPGLSEQYF | TGTGCCAGCAGCCAAGGGAGAGTCCCAGGGCTGAGCGAGCAGTACTTC
TRBJ1-1 | - | TRBV20-1 | many | CSADRMNTEAFF | TGCAGTGCCGACCGAATGAACACTGAAGCTTTCTTT
TRBJ1-1 | - | TRBV12-5 | many | CASGSPPGVGTEAFF | TGTGCTAGTGGTTCGCCCCCAGGGGTGGGCACTGAAGCTTTCTTT
TRBJ2-1 | - | TRBV12-5 | - | CTSGLAPGNHEQFF | TGTACTAGTGGTTTGGCCCCAGGGAATCATGAGCAGTTCTTC
TRBJ2-7 | - | TRBV28 | many | CASSPSVGKAYEQYF | TGTGCCAGCAGTCCAAGCGTGGGGAAAGCCTACGAGCAGTACTTC
TRBJ2-7 | - | TRBV10-3 | many | CAISVGGQSYEQYF | TGTGCCATCAGTGTGGGGGGACAGTCCTACGAGCAGTACTTC